What follows describes a single T cell receptor beta chain. TCRdb re-called the 5' RACE reads and shows each CDR3 protein once, DNA omitted. The sample includes about 400,000 distinct CDR3 sequences. This record belongs to a study of T cells expressing NK-cell markers. The CDR3 is 15 amino acids. CDR1 and CDR2 from the germline V gene are LNHNV and YYDKDF (reference sequence). The sequencing input was blood T cells: a sorted CD56 or NKG2C T cell subset, CD4+ or CD8+ T cells, or bulk PBMC T cells (not recorded which). The TCR sequence derives from a woman in her 50s in good health. This chain uses TRBV15 with TRBJ1-4; without DNA, the TCRdb call of TRBD1 cannot be checked. The CDR3: CATSRDPRGQEKLFF.